This TCR beta chain was sequenced in a study of identifying expanded T cells in peripheral blood. The germline V and J ends were trimmed by 0 bases and 1 base, with 9 bases remaining between them. Germline V gene sequence: CDR1 PRHDT, CDR2 FYEKMQ (reference sequence). The CDR3 sequence is 15 residues long. Some clones are missing from TCRdb's copy, which holds only in-frame ones; the method was immunoSEQ multiplex PCR. This table holds roughly 120,000 clones, approximately 90% found once. This clonotype was obtained from a person aged 18 to 75 in good health. Sequences were obtained from blood. This chain uses TRBV13 with TRBJ1-1, with D perhaps matching TRBD1 (5 bases). The CDR3 region is CASSLGGGGNTEAFF. The CDR3 bases are TGTGCCAGCAGCTTAGGCGGGGGAGGGAACACTGAAGCTTTCTTT. The full variable domain, rest sourced from reference TRBV13 and TRBJ1-1, is AAGVIQSPRHLIKEKRETATLKCYPIPRHDTVYWYQQGPGQDPQFLISFYEKMQSDKGSIPDRFSAQQFSDYHSELNMSSLELGDSALYFCASSLGGGGNTEAFFGQGTRLTVV.